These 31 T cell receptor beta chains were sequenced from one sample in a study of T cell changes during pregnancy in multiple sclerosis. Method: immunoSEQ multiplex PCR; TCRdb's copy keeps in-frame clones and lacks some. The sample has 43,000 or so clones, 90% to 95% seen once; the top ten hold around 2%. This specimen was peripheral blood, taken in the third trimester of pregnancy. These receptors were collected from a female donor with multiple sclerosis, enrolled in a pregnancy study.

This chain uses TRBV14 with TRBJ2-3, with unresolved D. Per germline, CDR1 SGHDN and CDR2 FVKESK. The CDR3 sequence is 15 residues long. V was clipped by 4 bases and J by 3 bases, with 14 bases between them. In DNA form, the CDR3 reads TGTGCCAGCAGCCTATATTCCCCCCTAACAGATACGCAGTATTTT. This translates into CASSLYSPLTDTQYF. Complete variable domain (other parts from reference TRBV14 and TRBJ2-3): EAGVTQFPSHSVIEKGQTVTLRCDPISGHDNLYWYRRVMGKEIKFLLHFVKESKQDESGMPNNRFLAERTGGTYSTLKVQPAELEDSGVYFCASSLYSPLTDTQYFGPGTRLTVL.

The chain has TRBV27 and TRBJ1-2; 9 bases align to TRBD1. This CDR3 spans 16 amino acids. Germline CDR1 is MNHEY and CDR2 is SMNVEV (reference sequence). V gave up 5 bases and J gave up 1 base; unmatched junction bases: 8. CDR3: CASSQGQGRGNYGYTF. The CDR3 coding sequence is TGTGCCAGCAGTCAGGGACAGGGTAGGGGTAACTATGGCTACACCTTC.

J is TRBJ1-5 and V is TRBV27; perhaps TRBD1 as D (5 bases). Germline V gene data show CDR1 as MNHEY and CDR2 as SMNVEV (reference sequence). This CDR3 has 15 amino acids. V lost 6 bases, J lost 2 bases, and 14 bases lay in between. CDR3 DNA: TGTGCCAGCAGGGACCTCGCAGGGCGCAATCAGCCCCAGCATTTT. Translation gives CASRDLAGRNQPQHF.

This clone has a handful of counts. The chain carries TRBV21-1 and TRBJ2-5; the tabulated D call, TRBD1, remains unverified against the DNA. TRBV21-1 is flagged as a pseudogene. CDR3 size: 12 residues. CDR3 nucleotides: TGTGCCAGCAGCACAGGGGAAGAGACCCAGTACTTC. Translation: CASSTGEETQYF.

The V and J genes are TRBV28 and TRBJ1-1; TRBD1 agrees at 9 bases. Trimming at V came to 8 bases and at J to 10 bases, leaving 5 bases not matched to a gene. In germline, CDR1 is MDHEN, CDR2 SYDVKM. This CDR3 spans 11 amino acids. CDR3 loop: CASGGQGRAFF. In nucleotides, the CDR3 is TGTGCCAGCGGGGGACAGGGTAGAGCTTTCTTT. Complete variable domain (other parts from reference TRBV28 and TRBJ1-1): DVKVTQSSRYLVKRTGEKVFLECVQDMDHENMFWYRQDPGLGLRLIYFSYDVKMKEKGDIPEGYSVSREKKERFSLILESASTNQTSMYLCASGGQGRAFFGQGTRLTVV.

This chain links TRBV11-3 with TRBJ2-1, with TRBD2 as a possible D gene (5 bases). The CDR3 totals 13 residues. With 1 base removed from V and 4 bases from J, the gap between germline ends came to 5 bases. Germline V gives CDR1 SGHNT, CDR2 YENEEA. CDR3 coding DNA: TGTGCCAGCAGCTTAGGACTATACAATGAGCAGTTCTTC. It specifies CASSLGLYNEQFF.

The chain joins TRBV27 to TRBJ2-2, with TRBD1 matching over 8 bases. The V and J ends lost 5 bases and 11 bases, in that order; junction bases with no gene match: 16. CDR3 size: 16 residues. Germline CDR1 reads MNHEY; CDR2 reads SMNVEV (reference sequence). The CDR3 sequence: CASSPQTGGAAGELFF. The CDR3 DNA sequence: TGTGCCAGCAGTCCCCAAACAGGGGGTGCAGCGGGTGAGCTGTTTTTT.

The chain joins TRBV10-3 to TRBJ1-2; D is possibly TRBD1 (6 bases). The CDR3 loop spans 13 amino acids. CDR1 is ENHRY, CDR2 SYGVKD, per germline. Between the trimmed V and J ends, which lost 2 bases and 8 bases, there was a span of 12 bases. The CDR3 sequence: CAISEPYRDGYTF. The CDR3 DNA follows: TGTGCCATCAGTGAGCCTTACAGGGACGGCTACACCTTC.

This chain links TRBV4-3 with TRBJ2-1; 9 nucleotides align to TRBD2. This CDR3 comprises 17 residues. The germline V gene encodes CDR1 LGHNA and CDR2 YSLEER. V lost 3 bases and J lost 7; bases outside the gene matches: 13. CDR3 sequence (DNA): TGCGCCAGCAGCCAGGGTCGTCGTCTAGCGGGAATAAATGAGCAGTTCTTC. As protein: CASSQGRRLAGINEQFF.

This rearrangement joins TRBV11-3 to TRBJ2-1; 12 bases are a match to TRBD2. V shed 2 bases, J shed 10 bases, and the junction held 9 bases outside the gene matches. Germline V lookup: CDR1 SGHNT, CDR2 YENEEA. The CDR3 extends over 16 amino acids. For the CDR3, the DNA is TGTGCCAGCAGCTTAAACTCACTAGCGGGAGGCGGAGAGCAGTTCTTC. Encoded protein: CASSLNSLAGGGEQFF.

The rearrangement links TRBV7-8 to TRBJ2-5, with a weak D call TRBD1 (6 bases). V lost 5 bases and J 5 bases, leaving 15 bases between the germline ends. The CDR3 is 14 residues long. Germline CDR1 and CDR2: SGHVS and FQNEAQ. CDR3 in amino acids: CASSATGPRETQYF. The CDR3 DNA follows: TGTGCCAGCAGCGCGACAGGTCCTCGGGAGACCCAGTACTTC.

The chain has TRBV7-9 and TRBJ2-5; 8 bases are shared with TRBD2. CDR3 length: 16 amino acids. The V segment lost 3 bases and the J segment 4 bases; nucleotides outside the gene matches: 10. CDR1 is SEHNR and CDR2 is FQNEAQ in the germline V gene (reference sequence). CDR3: CASSFRGSGSGETQYF. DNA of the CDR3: TGTGCCAGCAGCTTCCGGGGCAGCGGGAGCGGAGAGACCCAGTACTTC.

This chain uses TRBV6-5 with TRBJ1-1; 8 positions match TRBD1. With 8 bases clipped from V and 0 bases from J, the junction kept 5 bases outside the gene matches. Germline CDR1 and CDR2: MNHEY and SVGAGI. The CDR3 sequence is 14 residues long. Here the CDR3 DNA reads TGTGCCAGCGGGAAGACAGGGGTGAACACTGAAGCTTTCTTT. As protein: CASGKTGVNTEAFF.

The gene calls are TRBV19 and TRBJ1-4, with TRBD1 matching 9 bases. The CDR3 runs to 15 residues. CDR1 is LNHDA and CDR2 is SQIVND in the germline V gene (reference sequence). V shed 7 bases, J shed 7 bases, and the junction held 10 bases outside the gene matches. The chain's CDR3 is CASTTHRGQTEKLFF. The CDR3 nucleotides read TGTGCCAGTACAACCCACAGGGGGCAAACTGAAAAACTGTTTTTT.

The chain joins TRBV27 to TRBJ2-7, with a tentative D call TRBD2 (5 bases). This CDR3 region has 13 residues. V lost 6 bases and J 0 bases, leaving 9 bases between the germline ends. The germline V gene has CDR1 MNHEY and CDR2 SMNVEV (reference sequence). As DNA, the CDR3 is TGTGCCAGCAGCCCCGGGGACTCCTACGAGCAGTACTTC. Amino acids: CASSPGDSYEQYF.

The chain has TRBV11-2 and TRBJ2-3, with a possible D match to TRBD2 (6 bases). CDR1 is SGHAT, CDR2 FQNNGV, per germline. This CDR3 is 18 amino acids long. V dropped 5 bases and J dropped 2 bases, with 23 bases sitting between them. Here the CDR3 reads CASSPGWGVSGITDTQYF. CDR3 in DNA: TGTGCCAGCAGCCCGGGTTGGGGGGTGAGCGGAATCACAGATACGCAGTATTTT.

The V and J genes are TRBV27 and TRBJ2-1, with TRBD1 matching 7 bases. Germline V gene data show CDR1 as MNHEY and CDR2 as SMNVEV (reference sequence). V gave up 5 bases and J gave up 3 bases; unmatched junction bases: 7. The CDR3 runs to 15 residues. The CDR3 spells CASSIHRDSYNEQFF. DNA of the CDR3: TGTGCCAGCAGTATCCACCGGGACAGCTACAATGAGCAGTTCTTC.

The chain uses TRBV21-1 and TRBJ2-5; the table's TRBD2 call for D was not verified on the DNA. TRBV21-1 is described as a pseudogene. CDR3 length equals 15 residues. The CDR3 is CASSRAGGGFETQYF. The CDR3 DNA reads TGTGCCAGCAGCAGAGCGGGAGGAGGCTTTGAGACCCAGTACTTC.

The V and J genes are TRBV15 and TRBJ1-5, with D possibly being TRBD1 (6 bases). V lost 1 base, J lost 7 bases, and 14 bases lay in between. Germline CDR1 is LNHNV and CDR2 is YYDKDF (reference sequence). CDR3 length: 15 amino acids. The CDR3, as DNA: TGTGCCACCAGCAGAGTTCGGACAGTGGGGCAGCCCCAGCATTTT. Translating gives CATSRVRTVGQPQHF.

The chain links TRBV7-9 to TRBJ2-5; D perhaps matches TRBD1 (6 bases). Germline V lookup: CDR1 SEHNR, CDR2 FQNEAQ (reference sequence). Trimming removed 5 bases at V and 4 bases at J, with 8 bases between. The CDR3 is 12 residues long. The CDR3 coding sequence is TGTGCCAGCAGCGTGGACAGAGAGACCCAGTACTTC. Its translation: CASSVDRETQYF. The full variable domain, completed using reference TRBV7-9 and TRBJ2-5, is DTGVSQNPRHKITKRGQNVTFRCDPISEHNRLYWYRQTLGQGPEFLTYFQNEAQLEKSRLLSDRFSAERPKGSFSTLEIQRTEQGDSAMYLCASSVDRETQYFGPGTRLLVL.

This CDR3 is CSVEDASRSTDTQYF. CDR3 DNA sequence: TGCAGCGTTGAAGACGCGAGCAGGAGCACAGATACGCAGTATTTT. This sequence joins TRBV29-1 and TRBJ2-3; D not resolved. The CDR3 runs 15 residues. The V gene's germline CDR1 is SQVTM and CDR2 ANQGSEA. Trimming cost V 0 bases and J 0 bases, with 10 bases left between them.

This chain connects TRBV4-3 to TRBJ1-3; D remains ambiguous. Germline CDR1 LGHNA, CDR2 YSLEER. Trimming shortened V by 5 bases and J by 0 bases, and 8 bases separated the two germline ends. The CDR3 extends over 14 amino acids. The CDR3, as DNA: TGCGCCAGCAGCTCTGGCAGCTCTGGAAACACCATATATTTT. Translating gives CASSSGSSGNTIYF.

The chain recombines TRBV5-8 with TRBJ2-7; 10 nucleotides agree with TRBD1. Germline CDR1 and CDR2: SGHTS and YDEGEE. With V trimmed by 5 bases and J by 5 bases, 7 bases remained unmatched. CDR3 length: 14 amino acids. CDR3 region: CASSYGTGANEQYF. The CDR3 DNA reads TGTGCCAGCAGTTACGGGACAGGGGCCAACGAGCAGTACTTC.

The DNA for the CDR3 is TGTGCCAGCAGTTTGATCGGGGTTTACTATGGCTACACCTTC. Its translation is CASSLIGVYYGYTF. The chain combines TRBV28 with TRBJ1-2, with no clear D. This CDR3 is built from 14 residues. V lost 3 bases and J 3 bases, leaving 11 bases between the germline ends. CDR1 MDHEN and CDR2 SYDVKM come from the germline V gene.

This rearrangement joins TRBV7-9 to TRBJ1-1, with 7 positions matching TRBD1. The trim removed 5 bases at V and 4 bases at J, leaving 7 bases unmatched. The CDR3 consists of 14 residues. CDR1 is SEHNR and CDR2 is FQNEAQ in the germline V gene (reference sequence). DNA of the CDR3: TGTGCCAGCAGCCGACAGGGCTGGGGCACTGAAGCTTTCTTT. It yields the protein CASSRQGWGTEAFF.

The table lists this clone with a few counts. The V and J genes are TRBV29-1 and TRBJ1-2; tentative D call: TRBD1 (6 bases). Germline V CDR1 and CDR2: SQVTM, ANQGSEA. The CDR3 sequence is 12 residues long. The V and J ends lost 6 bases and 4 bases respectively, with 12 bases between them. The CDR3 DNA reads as TGCAGCGTCCAAACAGGGACCTATGGCTACACCTTC. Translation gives CSVQTGTYGYTF.

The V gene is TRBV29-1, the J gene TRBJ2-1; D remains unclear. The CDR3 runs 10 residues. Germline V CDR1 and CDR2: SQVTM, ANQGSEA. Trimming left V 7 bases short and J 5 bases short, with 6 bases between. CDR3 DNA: TGCAGCGCTTCTGACAATGAGCAGTTCTTC. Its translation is CSASDNEQFF.

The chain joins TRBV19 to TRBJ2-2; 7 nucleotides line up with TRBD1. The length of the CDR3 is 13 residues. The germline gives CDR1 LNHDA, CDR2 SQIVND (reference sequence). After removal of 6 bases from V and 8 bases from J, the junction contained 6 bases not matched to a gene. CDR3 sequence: CASSEQGSGELFF. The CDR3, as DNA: TGTGCCAGTAGCGAACAGGGGAGTGGGGAGCTGTTTTTT.

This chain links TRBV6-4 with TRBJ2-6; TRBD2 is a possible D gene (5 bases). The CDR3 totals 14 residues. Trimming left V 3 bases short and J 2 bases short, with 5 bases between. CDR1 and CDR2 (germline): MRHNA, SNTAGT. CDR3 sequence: CASSERAGANVLTF. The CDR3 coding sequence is TGTGCCAGCAGTGAGAGGGCTGGGGCCAACGTCCTGACTTTC.

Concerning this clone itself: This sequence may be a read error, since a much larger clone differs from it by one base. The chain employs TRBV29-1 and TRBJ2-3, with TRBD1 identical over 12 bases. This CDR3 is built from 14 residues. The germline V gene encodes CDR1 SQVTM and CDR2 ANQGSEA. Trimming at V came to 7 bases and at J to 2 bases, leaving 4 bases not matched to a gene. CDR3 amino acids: CSAEGQGATDTQYF. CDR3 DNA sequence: TGCAGCGCTGAGGGACAGGGGGCCACAGATACGCAGTATTTT.

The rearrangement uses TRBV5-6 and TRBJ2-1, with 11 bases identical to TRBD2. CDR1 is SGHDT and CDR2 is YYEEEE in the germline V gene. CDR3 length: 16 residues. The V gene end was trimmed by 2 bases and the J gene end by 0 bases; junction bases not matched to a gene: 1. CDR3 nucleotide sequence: TGTGCCAGCAGCTTTGGACTAGCGGGCTCCTACAATGAGCAGTTCTTC. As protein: CASSFGLAGSYNEQFF.